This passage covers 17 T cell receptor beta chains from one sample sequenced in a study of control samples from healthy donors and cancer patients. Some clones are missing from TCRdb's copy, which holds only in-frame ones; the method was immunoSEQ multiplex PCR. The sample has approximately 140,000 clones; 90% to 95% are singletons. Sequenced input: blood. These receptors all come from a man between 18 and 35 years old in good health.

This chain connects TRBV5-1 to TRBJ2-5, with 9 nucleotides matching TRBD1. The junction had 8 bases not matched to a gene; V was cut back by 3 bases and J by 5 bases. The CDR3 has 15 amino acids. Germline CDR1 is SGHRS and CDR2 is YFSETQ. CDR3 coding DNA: TGCGCCAGCAGCTCGTCCGGACAGGGGCGGGAGACCCAGTACTTC. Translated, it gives CASSSSGQGRETQYF.

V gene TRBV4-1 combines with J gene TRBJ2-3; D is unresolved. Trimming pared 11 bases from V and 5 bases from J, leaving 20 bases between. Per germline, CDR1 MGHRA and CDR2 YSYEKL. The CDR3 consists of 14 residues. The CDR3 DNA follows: TGCGCCGCAAGTTCGTCAGCCACCGGAGATACGCAGTATTTT. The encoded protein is CAASSSATGDTQYF.

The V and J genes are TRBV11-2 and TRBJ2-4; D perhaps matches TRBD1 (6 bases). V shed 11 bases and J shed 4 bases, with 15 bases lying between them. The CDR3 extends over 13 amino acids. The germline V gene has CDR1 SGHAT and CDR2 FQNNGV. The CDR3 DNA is TGTGCCTCCGCGGCAGGGGCTAAAAACATTCAGTACTTC. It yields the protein CASAAGAKNIQYF.

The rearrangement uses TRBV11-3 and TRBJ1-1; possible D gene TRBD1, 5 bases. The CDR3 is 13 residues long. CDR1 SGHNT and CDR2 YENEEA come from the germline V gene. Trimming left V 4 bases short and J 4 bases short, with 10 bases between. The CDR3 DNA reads TGTGCCAGCAGCTCCGAGCAGGGCACTGAAGCTTTCTTT. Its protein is CASSSEQGTEAFF.

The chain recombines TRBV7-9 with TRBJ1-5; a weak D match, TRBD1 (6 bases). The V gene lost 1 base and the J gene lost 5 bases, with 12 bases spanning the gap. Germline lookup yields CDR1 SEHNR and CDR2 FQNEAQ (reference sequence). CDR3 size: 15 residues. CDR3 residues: CASSLGLQGDQPQHF. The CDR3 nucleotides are TGTGCCAGCAGCTTAGGTTTACAGGGAGATCAGCCCCAGCATTTT.

This chain's CDR3 is CASSFRGRTDTQYF. The CDR3 DNA reads as TGTGCCAGCAGCTTCAGAGGGAGAACAGATACGCAGTATTTT. This rearrangement joins TRBV7-2 to TRBJ2-3; TRBD2 is a possible D gene (5 bases). The germline V gene has CDR1 SGHTA and CDR2 FQGNSA. Trimming took off 3 bases at V and 3 bases at J, with 10 bases between the two ends. The CDR3 is 14 amino acids.

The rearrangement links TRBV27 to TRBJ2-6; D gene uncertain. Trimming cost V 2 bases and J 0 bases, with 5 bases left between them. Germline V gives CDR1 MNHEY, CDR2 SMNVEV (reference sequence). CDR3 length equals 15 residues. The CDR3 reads CASSLGPSGANVLTF. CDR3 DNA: TGTGCCAGCAGTTTAGGCCCCTCTGGGGCCAACGTCCTGACTTTC.

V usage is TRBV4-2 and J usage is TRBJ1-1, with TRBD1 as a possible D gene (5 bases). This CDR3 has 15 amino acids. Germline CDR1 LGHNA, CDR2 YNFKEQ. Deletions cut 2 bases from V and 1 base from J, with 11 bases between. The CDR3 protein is CASSQRTGPNTEAFF. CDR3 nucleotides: TGTGCCAGCAGCCAACGAACAGGACCGAACACTGAAGCTTTCTTT.

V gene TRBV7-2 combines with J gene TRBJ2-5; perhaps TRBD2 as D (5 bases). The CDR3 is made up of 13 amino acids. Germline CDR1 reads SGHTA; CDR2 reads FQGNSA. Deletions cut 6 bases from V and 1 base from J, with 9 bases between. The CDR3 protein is CASSRGSQETQYF. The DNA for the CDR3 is TGTGCCAGCAGTCGGGGTTCCCAAGAGACCCAGTACTTC.

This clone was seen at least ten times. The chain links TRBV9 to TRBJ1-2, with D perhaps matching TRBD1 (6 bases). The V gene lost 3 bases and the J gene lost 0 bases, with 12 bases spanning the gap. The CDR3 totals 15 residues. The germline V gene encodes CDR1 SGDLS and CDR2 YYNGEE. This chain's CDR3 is CASSAGTTPNYGYTF. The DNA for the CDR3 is TGTGCCAGCAGCGCCGGGACAACCCCTAACTATGGCTACACCTTC.

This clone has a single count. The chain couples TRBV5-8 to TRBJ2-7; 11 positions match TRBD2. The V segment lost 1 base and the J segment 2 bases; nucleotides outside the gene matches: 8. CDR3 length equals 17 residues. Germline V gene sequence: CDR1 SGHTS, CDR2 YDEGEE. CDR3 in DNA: TGTGCCAGCAGCTTGTGGCTAGCGGGAGGCTCCACCTACGAGCAGTACTTC. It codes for CASSLWLAGGSTYEQYF.

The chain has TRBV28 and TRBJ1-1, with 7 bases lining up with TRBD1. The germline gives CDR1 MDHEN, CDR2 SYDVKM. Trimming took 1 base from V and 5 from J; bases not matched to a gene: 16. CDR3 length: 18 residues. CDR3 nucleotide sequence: TGTGCCAGCAGTTTATATTTGCCAGGGGGTATGGACAGGACTGAAGCTTTCTTT. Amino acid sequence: CASSLYLPGGMDRTEAFF.

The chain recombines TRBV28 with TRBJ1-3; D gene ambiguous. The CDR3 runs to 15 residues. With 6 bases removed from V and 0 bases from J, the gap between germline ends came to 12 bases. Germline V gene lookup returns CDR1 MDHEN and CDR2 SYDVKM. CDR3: CASSRRALSGNTIYF. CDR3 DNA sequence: TGTGCCAGCAGCCGCCGGGCCCTCTCTGGAAACACCATATATTTT. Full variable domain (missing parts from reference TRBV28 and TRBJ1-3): DVKVTQSSRYLVKRTGEKVFLECVQDMDHENMFWYRQDPGLGLRLIYFSYDVKMKEKGDIPEGYSVSREKKERFSLILESASTNQTSMYLCASSRRALSGNTIYFGEGSWLTVV.

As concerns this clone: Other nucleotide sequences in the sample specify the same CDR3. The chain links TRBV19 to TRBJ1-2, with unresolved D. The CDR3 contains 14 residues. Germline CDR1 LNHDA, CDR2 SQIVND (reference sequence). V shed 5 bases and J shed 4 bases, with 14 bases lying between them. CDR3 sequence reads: CASSPGGPVYGYTF. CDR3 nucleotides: TGTGCCAGTAGTCCCGGCGGTCCGGTCTATGGCTACACCTTC.

The CDR3 DNA reads TGTGCCAGCAGCCAAGGGGGAGGCGGGCCTAACTATGGCTACACCTTC. Protein: CASSQGGGGPNYGYTF. J is TRBJ1-2 and V is TRBV3-1 (or the pseudogene TRBV3-2); D ambiguous. V shed 1 base and J shed 0 bases, with 12 bases lying between them. Per the germline V gene, CDR1 is LGHDT and CDR2 is YNNKEL (reference sequence). CDR3 length: 16 amino acids.

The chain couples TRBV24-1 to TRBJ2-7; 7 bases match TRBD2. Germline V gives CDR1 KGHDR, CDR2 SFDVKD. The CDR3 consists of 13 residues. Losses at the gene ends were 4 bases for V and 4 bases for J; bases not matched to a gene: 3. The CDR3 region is CATSDWGGYEQYF. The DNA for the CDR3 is TGTGCCACCAGTGACTGGGGGGGGTACGAGCAGTACTTC.

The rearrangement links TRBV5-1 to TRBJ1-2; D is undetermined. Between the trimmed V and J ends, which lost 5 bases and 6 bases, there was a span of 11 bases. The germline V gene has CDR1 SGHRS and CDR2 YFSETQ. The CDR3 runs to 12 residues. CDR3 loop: CASRAQRHGYTF. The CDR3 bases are TGCGCCAGCAGGGCCCAACGACATGGCTACACCTTC.